These 19 T cell receptor beta chains share one sample of origin, sequenced in a study of T cell responses to AZD1222 COVID-19 vaccine (TCRdb year 2021). The time point label corresponds to: baseline before first vaccination. The library came from the immunoSEQ multiplex PCR assay. Not all clones reach the TCRdb copy of this immuneACCESS table, which keeps in-frame sequences only. Checked studies attribute under half of the gap to unresolved V genes and leave the rest unexplained. This sample comprises some 130,000 clones, roughly 82% of them detected only once. The ten most abundant clones make up roughly 4.3% of the sample. Sample: peripheral blood, taken on day 0 of AZD1222 vaccination. These receptors were taken from an adult in good health.

The chain recombines TRBV7-2 with TRBJ1-4; no reliable D call. V lost 2 bases and J lost 4, with 11 bases in between. The CDR3 covers 15 residues. CDR1 and CDR2 (germline): SGHTA, FQGNSA. The CDR3 reads CASSLPEIVNEKLFF. The CDR3 DNA reads as TGTGCCAGCAGCTTACCAGAAATTGTTAATGAAAAACTGTTTTTT. Full variable domain (outside the CDR3, taken from reference TRBV7-2 and TRBJ1-4): GAGVSQSPSNKVTEKGKDVELRCDPISGHTALYWYRQSLGQGLEFLIYFQGNSAPDKSGLPSDRFSAERTGGSVSTLTIQRTQQEDSAVYLCASSLPEIVNEKLFFGSGTQLSVL.

This clone was picked up one time. The chain joins TRBV5-1 to TRBJ1-1, with D perhaps TRBD1 (5 bases). In germline, CDR1 is SGHRS, CDR2 YFSETQ. Trimming took off 3 bases at V and 1 base at J, with 10 bases between the two ends. CDR3 length: 14 amino acids. The CDR3 nucleotides are TGCGCCAGCAGCTCGGGACGAGGGAACACTGAAGCTTTCTTT. Translated, it gives CASSSGRGNTEAFF.

The chain recombines TRBV20-1 with TRBJ2-1, with D perhaps TRBD2 (5 bases). The length of the CDR3 is 10 residues. V was cut by 5 bases and J by 9 bases, with 8 bases left in between. Germline V CDR1 and CDR2: DFQATT, SNEGSKA (reference sequence). The CDR3 sequence is CSAPRGEQFF. CDR3 nucleotide sequence: TGCAGTGCTCCCCGGGGTGAGCAGTTCTTC.

The J gene is TRBJ2-3, the V gene TRBV11-2; D remains ambiguous. Deletions cut 2 bases from V and 4 bases from J, with 7 bases between. CDR1 is SGHAT and CDR2 is FQNNGV in the germline V gene. There are 13 residues in the CDR3. CDR3 nucleotide sequence: TGTGCCAGCAGCTTAAGTTCGGCAGATACGCAGTATTTT. Translated, it gives CASSLSSADTQYF.

This chain connects TRBV6-1 to TRBJ1-5; D is uncertain. Germline CDR1 is MNHNS and CDR2 is SASEGT. The CDR3 consists of 14 residues. V shed 2 bases and J shed 0 bases, with 5 bases lying between them. CDR3 region: CASSEYGSNQPQHF. CDR3 nucleotide sequence: TGTGCCAGCAGTGAATACGGTAGCAATCAGCCCCAGCATTTT.

The chain employs TRBV27 and TRBJ2-7; TRBD2 might be the D (5 bases). The V gene's germline CDR1 is MNHEY and CDR2 SMNVEV (reference sequence). Trimming removed 2 bases at V and 6 bases at J, with 11 bases between. This CDR3 is 13 amino acids long. The CDR3 region has the DNA TGTGCCAGCAGTTTAAGGCTAGGAGGCGAGCAGTACTTC. Translating gives CASSLRLGGEQYF.

This chain links TRBV19 with TRBJ1-1; D gene unclear. This CDR3 has 14 residues. Trimming stripped 1 base from V and 0 bases from J, with 6 bases between. CDR1 is LNHDA, CDR2 SQIVND, per germline (reference sequence). The CDR3 spells CASSIGPMNTEAFF. The CDR3 DNA reads as TGTGCCAGTAGTATAGGCCCCATGAACACTGAAGCTTTCTTT.

The chain uses TRBV2 and TRBJ1-3; no reliable D call. The length of the CDR3 is 10 residues. Trimming shortened V by 6 bases and J by 4 bases, and 1 base separated the two germline ends. Germline V CDR1 and CDR2: SNHLY, FYNNEI. CDR3: CASRGNTIYF. The CDR3 DNA is TGTGCCAGCAGGGGAAACACCATATATTTT. Variable domain in full (rest from reference TRBV2 and TRBJ1-3): EPEVTQTPSHQVTQMGQEVILRCVPISNHLYFYWYRQILGQKVEFLVSFYNNEISEKSEIFDDQFSVERPDGSNFTLKIRSTKLEDSAMYFCASRGNTIYFGEGSWLTVV.

This clone occurred a few times. This CDR3 is also generated by other DNA sequences in the sample. V and J are TRBV5-1 and TRBJ1-3; D is perhaps TRBD1 (6 bases). Germline V gives CDR1 SGHRS, CDR2 YFSETQ. The CDR3 has 15 amino acids. V shed 0 bases and J shed 2 bases, with 9 bases lying between them. CDR3: CASSLGQGTGNTIYF. CDR3 DNA sequence: TGCGCCAGCAGCTTGGGTCAGGGGACTGGAAACACCATATATTTT.

The chain couples TRBV3-1 (or the pseudogene TRBV3-2) to TRBJ2-6, with TRBD1 as a possible D gene (6 bases). Trimming took 4 bases from V and 4 from J, leaving 11 bases between them. The CDR3 covers 15 residues. The germline gives CDR1 LGHDT, CDR2 YNNKEL (reference sequence). CDR3 DNA: TGTGCCAGCAGCCCCAGGGGTTCAGGGGCCAACGTCCTGACTTTC. Its protein is CASSPRGSGANVLTF.

This clone showed up just a few times. The chain joins TRBV5-1 to TRBJ1-1, with D possibly being TRBD1 (6 bases). V lost 3 bases and J lost 1, with 7 bases in between. The length of the CDR3 is 13 residues. Germline assignment: CDR1 SGHRS and CDR2 YFSETQ. The CDR3 spells CASSWDTNTEAFF. The CDR3 bases are TGCGCCAGCAGCTGGGACACGAACACTGAAGCTTTCTTT.

This chain connects TRBV27 to TRBJ2-2; a weak D match, TRBD1 (5 bases). Per germline, CDR1 MNHEY and CDR2 SMNVEV (reference sequence). V gave up 5 bases and J gave up 1 base, with 8 bases separating them. The CDR3 loop spans 14 amino acids. The CDR3 spells CASSLDRNTGELFF. The CDR3 DNA sequence: TGTGCCAGCAGTCTAGACAGGAACACCGGGGAGCTGTTTTTT.

CDR3 bases: TGTGCCAGCAGCCAAGAGGGGGGTACAGCGAACACTGAAGCTTTCTTT. Protein product: CASSQEGGTANTEAFF. The chain recombines TRBV4-2 with TRBJ1-1; D is perhaps TRBD1 (5 bases). Trimming pared 0 bases from V and 1 base from J, leaving 12 bases between. Germline V gene lookup returns CDR1 LGHNA and CDR2 YNFKEQ. The CDR3 contains 16 residues.

The gene calls are TRBV6-5 and TRBJ1-6; 7 nucleotides match TRBD1. The J segment lost 8 bases and the V segment lost 2 bases, leaving 9 bases of the junction unmatched. This CDR3 is 16 amino acids long. CDR1 is MNHEY and CDR2 is SVGAGI in the germline V gene. The CDR3 DNA follows: TGTGCCAGCAGTTACATCTCCGCAGGGGGGGATTCACCCCTCCACTTT. Translation gives CASSYISAGGDSPLHF.

The sample holds a few counts of this clone. This chain links TRBV7-6 with TRBJ1-3, with no clear D. Looked up from germline, CDR1 is SGHVS and CDR2 is FNYEAQ. This CDR3 has 16 residues. V lost 3 bases and J lost 2, with 14 bases in between. The DNA of the CDR3 is TGTGCCAGCAGCTTTCCCCCAGGCCTCCCTGGAAACACCATATATTTT. It translates to CASSFPPGLPGNTIYF.

The chain recombines TRBV28 with TRBJ2-3; D is perhaps TRBD1 (5 bases). Trimming took off 6 bases at V and 2 bases at J, with 15 bases between the two ends. The germline V gene encodes CDR1 MDHEN and CDR2 SYDVKM. This CDR3 spans 15 amino acids. The CDR3 spells CASSKSQGYTDTQYF. The CDR3 region has the DNA TGTGCCAGCAGCAAAAGTCAGGGATACACAGATACGCAGTATTTT.

This chain uses TRBV6-5 with TRBJ1-1; 9 bases match TRBD1. The CDR3 totals 13 residues. Germline assignment: CDR1 MNHEY and CDR2 SVGAGI. Germline trimming cut 7 bases from V and 10 bases from J; bases unmatched to any gene: 10. For the CDR3, the DNA is TGTGCCAGCAACGGCCCGGGACAGGGCTCAGCTTTCTTT. It yields the protein CASNGPGQGSAFF.

This clone was seen a single time. V usage is TRBV24-1 and J usage is TRBJ1-1; D is unresolved. Per the germline V gene, CDR1 is KGHDR and CDR2 is SFDVKD. Trimming removed 3 bases at V and 0 bases at J, with 4 bases between. The CDR3 loop spans 13 amino acids. This chain's CDR3 is CATSDNVNTEAFF. As DNA, the CDR3 is TGTGCCACCAGTGATAACGTGAACACTGAAGCTTTCTTT.

This clone was observed a few times. The chain links TRBV28 to TRBJ1-5; 7 nucleotides agree with TRBD1. CDR1 MDHEN and CDR2 SYDVKM come from the germline V gene. Trimming cost V 4 bases and J 0 bases; bases outside gene matches: 18. The CDR3 spans 20 residues. CDR3 DNA: TGTGCCAGCAGTTCGAATCCCGGGACAGTGAGGGACCTTAGCAATCAGCCCCAGCATTTT. It codes for CASSSNPGTVRDLSNQPQHF. Filled out from reference TRBV28 and TRBJ1-5, the complete variable domain reads DVKVTQSSRYLVKRTGEKVFLECVQDMDHENMFWYRQDPGLGLRLIYFSYDVKMKEKGDIPEGYSVSREKKERFSLILESASTNQTSMYLCASSSNPGTVRDLSNQPQHFGDGTRLSIL.